This T cell receptor (beta chain) was retrieved from a study of OX40 agonist ivuxolimab in advanced cancers. Study results and caveats: CD8+ T cells were the subset that, on average, had more expanded clones than CD4+.

Concerning this clone: Antigen: not known.

Trimming left V 7 bases short and J 0 bases short, with 16 bases between. Germline CDR1 reads SGHDT; CDR2 reads YYEEEE. The CDR3 has 15 residues. The data were produced by immunoSEQ multiplex PCR, yet TCRdb's version contains in-frame clones alone and is incomplete. Here the sample spans some 96,000 clones, around 90% being singletons. This sample comprised CD4+ or CD8+ T cells sorted from blood, obtained in a trial of the OX40 agonist ivuxolimab. This sequence joins TRBV5-6 and TRBJ1-1, with D possibly TRBD1 on 5 matching bases. The source of this sequence is an adult with an advanced solid tumor such as melanoma, head and neck, liver or kidney cancer. CDR3 protein: CASGFEGRVNTEAFF. CDR3 nucleotide sequence: TGTGCCAGCGGATTTGAGGGCAGGGTGAACACTGAAGCTTTCTTT.